Each of the 10 T cell receptor beta chains below was sequenced from the same sample in a study of neoadjuvant anti-PD-1 for oral cavity cancer. Assay used: immunoSEQ multiplex PCR; TCRdb lists only in-frame clones, some missing. The repertoire holds about 68,000 clones, with roughly 84% as singletons. As to time point: after neoadjuvant nivolumab, at surgical resection. Sample: PBMCs, taken after nivolumab (anti-PD-1) treatment. The receptor set was obtained from a person aged 40-85 years with oral cavity squamous cell carcinoma.

The chain couples TRBV2 to TRBJ1-5, with 9 positions matching TRBD1. Germline V lookup: CDR1 SNHLY, CDR2 FYNNEI. The junction had 12 bases not matched to a gene; V was cut back by 2 bases and J by 4 bases. The CDR3 runs to 18 residues. The CDR3 loop reads CASSERLSGQGLNQPQHF. For the CDR3, the DNA is TGTGCCAGCAGTGAACGGTTGTCGGGACAGGGTTTAAATCAGCCCCAGCATTTT.

V usage is TRBV11-2 and J usage is TRBJ2-5, with D unclear. Germline assignment: CDR1 SGHAT and CDR2 FQNNGV. CDR3 length: 12 residues. Trimming shortened V by 5 bases and J by 5 bases, and 9 bases separated the two germline ends. The chain's CDR3 is CASSPSLETQYF. In nucleotides, the CDR3 is TGTGCCAGCAGCCCCAGTTTGGAGACCCAGTACTTC.

The V gene is TRBV2, the J gene TRBJ2-1, with TRBD1 as a possible D gene (7 bases). The CDR3 is 12 residues long. V was trimmed by 6 bases and J by 10 bases, leaving 13 bases between them. Germline V gene sequence: CDR1 SNHLY, CDR2 FYNNEI. CDR3 in DNA: TGTGCCAGCAGGCGGGACAGTTCCGAGCAGTTCTTC. This sequence encodes CASRRDSSEQFF.

This rearrangement joins TRBV6-1 to TRBJ2-1, with D unresolved. Germline V gene data show CDR1 as MNHNS and CDR2 as SASEGT. Trimming removed 1 base from V and 6 bases from J, with 10 bases in between. The CDR3 consists of 14 residues. CDR3 region: CASSEVRNVNEQFF. In DNA, the CDR3 is TGTGCCAGCAGTGAAGTTCGAAACGTCAATGAGCAGTTCTTC.

The chain is built from TRBV7-9 and TRBJ2-5, with D maybe TRBD2 (5 bases). Per the germline V gene, CDR1 is SEHNR and CDR2 is FQNEAQ (reference sequence). Trimming shortened V by 11 bases and J by 4 bases, and 17 bases separated the two germline ends. The CDR3 totals 13 residues. The CDR3 reads CAGSASAVETQYF. In DNA, the CDR3 is TGTGCCGGTTCGGCCTCAGCGGTAGAGACCCAGTACTTC.

The CDR3 sequence: CATSRDASSGSRSGELFF. The DNA of the CDR3 is TGTGCCACCAGCAGAGATGCGTCTAGCGGGAGTCGGAGCGGGGAGCTGTTTTTT. This chain links TRBV15 with TRBJ2-2, with 10 nucleotides matching TRBD2. Per germline, CDR1 LNHNV and CDR2 YYDKDF (reference sequence). V shed 0 bases and J 7 bases; nucleotides not matched to a gene: 11. The CDR3 length is 18 residues.

This rearrangement joins TRBV27 to TRBJ2-2; D possibly corresponds to TRBD2 (6 bases). Germline-derived CDR1 and CDR2 are MNHEY and SMNVEV (reference sequence). V was trimmed by 6 bases and J by 6 bases, leaving 8 bases between them. The CDR3 consists of 12 residues. The CDR3 region has the DNA TGTGCCAGCAGCTGGGGGGCCGGGGAGCTGTTTTTT. Amino acid sequence: CASSWGAGELFF.

The chain links TRBV5-1 to TRBJ2-5; tentatively, D is TRBD1 (5 bases). Trimming shortened V by 6 bases and J by 1 base, and 16 bases separated the two germline ends. Per germline, CDR1 SGHRS and CDR2 YFSETQ. The length of the CDR3 is 15 residues. CDR3 sequence reads: CASTAAREIQETQYF. The CDR3 bases are TGCGCCAGCACGGCTGCCAGGGAAATCCAAGAGACCCAGTACTTC. Supplemented by reference TRBV5-1 and TRBJ2-5, the full variable domain reads KAGVTQTPRYLIKTRGQQVTLSCSPISGHRSVSWYQQTPGQGLQFLFEYFSETQRNKGNFPGRFSGRQFSNSRSEMNVSTLELGDSALYLCASTAAREIQETQYFGPGTRLLVL.

V is TRBV2 and J is TRBJ2-7; 7 bases match TRBD2. This CDR3 region has 13 residues. Germline-derived CDR1 and CDR2 are SNHLY and FYNNEI. Trimming cost V 0 bases and J 9 bases; bases outside gene matches: 5. The CDR3 is CASSEAPGGRQYF. DNA of the CDR3: TGTGCCAGCAGTGAAGCCCCGGGGGGTCGGCAGTACTTC.

The gene calls are TRBV10-3 and TRBJ2-7; 11 bases match TRBD2. The CDR3 extends over 15 amino acids. Germline values: CDR1 ENHRY, CDR2 SYGVKD. J was trimmed by 9 bases and V by 2 bases; bases with no gene match: 9. Here the CDR3 reads CAISEASGGTSGQYF. CDR3 sequence (DNA): TGTGCCATCAGTGAGGCTAGCGGGGGGACCAGCGGGCAGTACTTC.